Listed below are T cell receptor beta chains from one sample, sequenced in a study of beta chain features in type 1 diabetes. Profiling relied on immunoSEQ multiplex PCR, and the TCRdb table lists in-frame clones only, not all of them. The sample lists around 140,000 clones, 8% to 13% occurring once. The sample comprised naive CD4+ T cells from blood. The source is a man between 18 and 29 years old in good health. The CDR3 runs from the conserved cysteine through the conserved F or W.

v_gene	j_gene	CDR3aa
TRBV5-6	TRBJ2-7	CASSRGTGITDEQYF
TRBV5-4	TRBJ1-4	CASMEGAPATNEKLFF
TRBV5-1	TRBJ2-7	CASSSGNEQYF
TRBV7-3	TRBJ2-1	CASSSGDSGNEQFF
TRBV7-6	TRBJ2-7	CASSPGGVYEQYF
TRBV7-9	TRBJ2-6	CASSAGTAGANVLTF
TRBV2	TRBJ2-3	CASGGLADYTDTQYF
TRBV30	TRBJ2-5	CAWRPGVQETQYF
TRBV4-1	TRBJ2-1	CASSQVGSYSYNEQFF
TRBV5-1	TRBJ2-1	CASSLGTGTYNEQFF
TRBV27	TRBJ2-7	CASSFGLAGGPYEQYF
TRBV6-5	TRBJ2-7	CASSYSIVPGGYEQYF
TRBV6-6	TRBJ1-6	CASSSGTGQVSPLHF
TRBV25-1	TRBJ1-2	CASSTRVSYGYTF